Included here is one T cell receptor (beta chain) sequence, with context. The data were taken from a study of blood T cell repertoires in COVID-19. As for the study in general: Samples taken during acute and convalescent COVID-19 were collected in the United States, Italy and Spain. The analysed material was cDNA or gDNA that came from T cells, B-cell-depleted T cells, or PBMCs.

Germline-derived CDR1 and CDR2 are LNHDA and SQIVND (reference sequence). The CDR3 extends over 15 amino acids. The germline V and J ends were trimmed by 2 bases and 0 bases, with 8 bases remaining between them. As handled by the study authors: Reference gene primer amplification in the assay estimated nucleated cell counts. TCRdb's copy holds only in-frame clones and misses some; the assay was immunoSEQ multiplex PCR. The V and J calls and clone size were taken over from that table, and D and trimming were inferred from the DNA. This table has some 400,000 clones, roughly four fifths appearing once.

The receptor's source is a human donor with acute or convalescent COVID-19. The donor label of this sample is uncertain. Sequenced: peripheral blood. This sequence joins TRBV19 and TRBJ1-3, with D unclear. The CDR3 reads CASSIIRSSGNTIYF. For the CDR3, the DNA is TGTGCCAGTAGTATAATACGGAGCTCTGGAAACACCATATATTTT. The entire variable domain, with the rest obtained from reference TRBV19 and TRBJ1-3, is as follows: DGGITQSPKYLFRKEGQNVTLSCEQNLNHDAMYWYRQDPGQGLRLIYYSQIVNDFQKGDIAEGYSVSREKKESFPLTVTSAQKNPTAFYLCASSIIRSSGNTIYFGEGSWLTVV.